The sequence of this T cell receptor (beta chain) was determined in a study of spatial heterogeneity in lung cancer. Study summary: A unique TCR and UMI combination showed up more than ten times in raw reads, on average. Whole-study findings and limits: Coverage of tumor T cells, an estimated figure, was about 7.5% for alpha and 13% to 15% for beta chains. Higher tumor mutation counts went along with higher counts of expanded intratumoral alpha and beta TCRs.

Germline V lookup: CDR1 KGHDR, CDR2 SFDVKD. V lost 3 bases and J 8 bases, leaving 12 bases between the germline ends. CDR3 length equals 13 residues. This clonotype was seen a few times. The antigen is undetermined. TCRdb analysed the 5' RACE reads with MiXCR anew, one entry per CDR3 protein. This sample has about 24,000 distinct CDR3 sequences, with under 9.5% found just once. The time point denotes: sample taken at primary tumor resection. The sequence was collected from a male donor with early-stage non-small cell lung cancer. This chain joins TRBV24-1 and TRBJ1-1; perhaps TRBD1 as D (5 bases). The sample was lung tumor tissue, taken at surgery. For the CDR3, the DNA is TGTGCCACCAGTGATGGGCCTAGGACAGAAGCTTTCTTT. Amino acids: CATSDGPRTEAFF.